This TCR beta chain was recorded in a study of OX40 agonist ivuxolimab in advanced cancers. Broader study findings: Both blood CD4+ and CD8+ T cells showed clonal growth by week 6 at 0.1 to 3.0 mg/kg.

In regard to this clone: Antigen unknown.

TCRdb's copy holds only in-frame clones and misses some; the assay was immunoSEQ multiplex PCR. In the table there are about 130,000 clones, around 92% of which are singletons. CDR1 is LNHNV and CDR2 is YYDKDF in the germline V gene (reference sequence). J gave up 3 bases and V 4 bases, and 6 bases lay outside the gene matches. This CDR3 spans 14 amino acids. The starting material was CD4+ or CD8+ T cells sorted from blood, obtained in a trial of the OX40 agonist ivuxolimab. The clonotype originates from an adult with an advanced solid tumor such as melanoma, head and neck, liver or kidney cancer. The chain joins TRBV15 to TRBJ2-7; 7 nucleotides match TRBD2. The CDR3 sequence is CATSIQRDDYEQYF. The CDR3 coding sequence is TGTGCCACCAGCATTCAGCGGGATGACTACGAGCAGTACTTC.